The 6 T cell receptor beta chains below all came from one sample that was sequenced in a study of cytomegalovirus exposure and HLA in healthy donors. Libraries were prepared by immunoSEQ multiplex PCR; TCRdb keeps only in-frame clonotypes and omits some of them. The sample has 150,000 to 200,000 clones; 85% to 90% are singletons. Sequenced input: PBMCs. The receptors were gathered from a woman aged 30 to 39 in good health and CMV-seronegative.

The chain couples TRBV18 to TRBJ1-1; weak D call: TRBD1 (6 bases). With 4 bases removed from V and 4 bases from J, the gap between germline ends came to 16 bases. The V gene's germline CDR1 is KGHSH and CDR2 LQKENI. The length of the CDR3 is 15 residues. DNA of the CDR3: TGTGCCAGCTCACGGGAAACAGGGATATCCACTGAAGCTTTCTTT. It translates to CASSRETGISTEAFF.

This sequence joins TRBV5-8 and TRBJ2-7, with 10 bases identical to TRBD1. This CDR3 is 16 amino acids long. Germline V gives CDR1 SGHTS, CDR2 YDEGEE. The V segment lost 4 bases and the J segment 2 bases; nucleotides outside the gene matches: 9. The CDR3 region has the DNA TGTGCCAGCAGCGCCCCCAGGGACAGGGGTCCCTACGAGCAGTACTTC. Translation gives CASSAPRDRGPYEQYF.

The chain uses TRBV11-2 and TRBJ2-1; 10 bases match TRBD2. Germline V gives CDR1 SGHAT, CDR2 FQNNGV. CDR3 length: 15 residues. V shed 5 bases and J 5 bases; nucleotides not matched to a gene: 6. The CDR3 loop is CASSLWTSGNNEQFF. The CDR3 nucleotides are TGTGCCAGCAGCCTCTGGACTAGCGGAAACAATGAGCAGTTCTTC.

The chain carries TRBV11-2 and TRBJ1-3; no definite D call. The CDR3 loop spans 14 amino acids. V was clipped by 6 bases and J by 3 bases, with 12 bases between them. CDR1 is SGHAT, CDR2 FQNNGV, per germline. CDR3 sequence reads: CASSQVESGNTIYF. The CDR3 DNA reads as TGTGCCAGCAGTCAGGTTGAAAGTGGAAACACCATATATTTT. The whole variable domain, filled in from reference TRBV11-2 and TRBJ1-3, reads EAGVAQSPRYKIIEKRQSVAFWCNPISGHATLYWYQQILGQGPKLLIQFQNNGVVDDSQLPKDRFSAERLKGVDSTLKIQPAKLEDSAVYLCASSQVESGNTIYFGEGSWLTVV.

The sample holds a few counts of this clone. The chain is built from TRBV5-6 and TRBJ2-3, with D possibly matching TRBD2 (6 bases). Germline CDR1 is SGHDT and CDR2 is YYEEEE. The CDR3 runs 16 residues. Trimming cost V 0 bases and J 2 bases, with 13 bases left between them. This CDR3 is CASSLVGGTYTDTQYF. The CDR3 DNA reads as TGTGCCAGCAGCTTGGTTGGCGGGACCTACACAGATACGCAGTATTTT.

The chain uses TRBV28 and TRBJ2-3; possibly TRBD2 for D (5 bases). Trimming left V 6 bases short and J 0 bases short, with 10 bases between. The CDR3 contains 14 residues. Germline values: CDR1 MDHEN, CDR2 SYDVKM. CDR3 sequence: CASRTGISTDTQYF. For the CDR3, the DNA is TGTGCCAGCAGAACCGGGATAAGCACAGATACGCAGTATTTT. Variable domain in full (rest from reference TRBV28 and TRBJ2-3): DVKVTQSSRYLVKRTGEKVFLECVQDMDHENMFWYRQDPGLGLRLIYFSYDVKMKEKGDIPEGYSVSREKKERFSLILESASTNQTSMYLCASRTGISTDTQYFGPGTRLTVL.